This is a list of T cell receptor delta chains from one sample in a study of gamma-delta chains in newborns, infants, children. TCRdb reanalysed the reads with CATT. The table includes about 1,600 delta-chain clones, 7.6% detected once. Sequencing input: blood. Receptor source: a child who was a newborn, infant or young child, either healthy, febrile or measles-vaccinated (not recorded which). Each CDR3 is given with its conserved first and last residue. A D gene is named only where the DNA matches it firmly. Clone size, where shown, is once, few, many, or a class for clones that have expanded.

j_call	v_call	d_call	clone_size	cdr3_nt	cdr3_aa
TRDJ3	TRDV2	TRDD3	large	TGTGCCTGTGACACGCTGGGGGATACCCCCTGGGACACCCGACAGATGTTTTTC	CACDTLGDTPWDTRQMFF
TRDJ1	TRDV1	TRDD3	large	TGTGCTCTTGGGGAAACCCCCGGGGTGCTGGGGGATACGGGGTACACCGATAAACTCATCTTT	CALGETPGVLGDTGYTDKLIF
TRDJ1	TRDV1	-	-	TGTGCTAGTGGGGAAAGATGGGATCTGGGGTACACCGATAAACTCATCTTT	CASGERWDLGYTDKLIF
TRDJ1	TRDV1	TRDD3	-	TGTGCTCCTGGGGATGCAAGGGGGGATACGAGATACACCGATAAACTCATCTTT	CAPGDARGDTRYTDKLIF
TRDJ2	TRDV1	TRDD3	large	TGTGCTCTTGGGGAAACCCACCGGCCCCAGGGGGGATCATTAATCGCCTTAGGGGCTTTGACAGCACAACTCTTCTTT	CALGETHRPQGGSLIALGALTAQLFF
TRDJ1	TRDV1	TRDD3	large	TGTGCTCTTGGGGAACTTCGGAGGGGGGTACTGGGGATACGTAGGACCGATAAACTCATCTTT	CALGELRRGVLGIRRTDKLIF
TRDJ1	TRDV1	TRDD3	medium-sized	TGTGCTCTTGGGGAACTGCCGATCTCTGGGGGATACCCCACCGATAAACTCATCTTT	CALGELPISGGYPTDKLIF
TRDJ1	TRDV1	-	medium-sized	TGTGCTCTTGGGAAAGGAAATCCCGGGTTACTGGACCACACCGATAAACTCATCTTT	CALGKGNPGLLDHTDKLIF
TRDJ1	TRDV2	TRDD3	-	TGTGCCGGTGACGGACTGGGGGATACCGATAAACTCATCTTT	CAGDGLGDTDKLIF
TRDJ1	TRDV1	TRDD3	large	TGTGCTCTTGGGGAACTAACCTTTCCTACGACCCCTTACTGGGGGATAGCGTACACCGATAAACTCATCTTT	CALGELTFPTTPYWGIAYTDKLIF
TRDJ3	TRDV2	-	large	TGTGCCTGTGACGCCCGGAGCTCCTGGGACACCCGACAGATGTTTTTC	CACDARSSWDTRQMFF
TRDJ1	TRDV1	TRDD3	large	TGTGCTCTTGGGGAATCCGGCTATACTGGGGGATACGCGTGGACCGATAAACTCATCTTT	CALGESGYTGGYAWTDKLIF
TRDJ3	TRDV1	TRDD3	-	TGTGCTCTTGGGGAAGGCTCTCCTACACTTTTAGGGGGATACGCAAGCTCCTGGGACACCCAACGGATGTTTTTC	CALGEGSPTLLGGYASSWDTQRMFF
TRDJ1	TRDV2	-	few	TGTGCCGGTGACACTGAGGGGTACACCGACAAACTCATCTTT	CAGDTEGYTDKLIF
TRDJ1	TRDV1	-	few	TGTGCTCTTGGGGACTACACTTCCCTCCGGGGACACGCTTCAACCGATAAACTCATCTTT	CALGDYTSLRGHASTDKLIF
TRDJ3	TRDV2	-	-	TGTGCCACCGTATTATCCTGGGACACCCTCCCTATGTTTTTC	CATVLSWDTLPMFF
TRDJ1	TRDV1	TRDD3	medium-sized	TGTGCTCTTGGGGTTTCCTTCGGGGGATACGCGTCCCTTTACACCGATAAACTCATCTTT	CALGVSFGGYASLYTDKLIF
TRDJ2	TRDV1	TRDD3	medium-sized	TGTGCTCTTGGGTCGAACTTCCTTCTGACGTTTCGGGGGGATAAGATGACAGCACAACTCTTCTTT	CALGSNFLLTFRGDKMTAQLFF
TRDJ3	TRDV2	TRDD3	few	TGTGCCTGTGACACCGGAAGGGGGGATACCTGGGACACCCGACAGATGTTTTTC	CACDTGRGDTWDTRQMFF
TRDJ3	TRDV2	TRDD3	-	TGTGCCTGCGACTCCCGAACTGGGGGATACGAAGTAGTTTCGGAGTCCTGGGACACCCGACAGATGTTTTTC	CACDSRTGGYEVVSESWDTRQMFF
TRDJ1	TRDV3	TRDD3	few	TGTGCCTTTAAACTTCCTACGACCGTACTGGGGGATTCGTGCACCGATAAACTCATCTTT	CAFKLPTTVLGDSCTDKLIF
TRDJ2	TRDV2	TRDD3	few	TGTGCCTGTGACAGTACTGGGGTGCCCTTGACAGCACAACTCTTCTTT	CACDSTGVPLTAQLFF
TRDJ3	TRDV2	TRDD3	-	TGTGCCACGGTGGGGGATCACCCCTGGTACACCCGACGGATGTTTTTC	CATVGDHPWYTRRMFF
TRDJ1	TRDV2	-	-	TGTGCCGGTGACAGTACTGAGTACACCGACAAACTCATCTTT	CAGDSTEYTDKLIF
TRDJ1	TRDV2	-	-	TGTGCCACCGTGGGGGACACCGATAAACTCATCTTT	CATVGDTDKLIF
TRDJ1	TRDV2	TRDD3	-	TGTGCCTGTGACCCTGGGGGATCCAGACTCATCTTT	CACDPGGSRLIF
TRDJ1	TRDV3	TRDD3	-	TGTGCCTTTAACCTTACTACGACCGGAAGGGGGGATACGTACACCGATAAACTCATCTTT	CAFNLTTTGRGDTYTDKLIF
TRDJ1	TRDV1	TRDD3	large	TGTGCTCTTGGGGAACTAGAAGTTTTGTACCTACGAACTTACTGGGGGATAAGCACCGATAAACTCATCTTT	CALGELEVLYLRTYWGISTDKLIF
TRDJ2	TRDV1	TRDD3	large	TGTGCTCTTGGGGAACCTTATTACTTGGGGGATCGCGGGACAGCACAACTCTTCTTT	CALGEPYYLGDRGTAQLFF
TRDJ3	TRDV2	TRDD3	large	TGTGCCTGTGACACTGGACGACCTGGGGGATACGCCACCTGGGACACCCGACAGATGTTTTTC	CACDTGRPGGYATWDTRQMFF
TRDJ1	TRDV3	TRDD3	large	TGTGCCTTTAGAGGTTGGGGGACGTACACCGATAAACTCATCTTT	CAFRGWGTYTDKLIF
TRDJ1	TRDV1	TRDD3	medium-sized	TGTGCTCTTGGGGAACTAACCCGACTCGGGGGATACTCGAGCGATAAACTCATCTTT	CALGELTRLGGYSSDKLIF
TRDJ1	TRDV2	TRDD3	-	TGTGCCATACTGGGGGATCCGTACACCTATACACTCATCTTT	CAILGDPYTYTLIF
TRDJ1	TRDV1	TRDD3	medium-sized	TGTGCTCTTGCTCCTAATTTGCTTCCTACATTGGGGGATACGAGGGGCACCGATAAACTCATCTTT	CALAPNLLPTLGDTRGTDKLIF
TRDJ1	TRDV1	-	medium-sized	TGTGCTCTTGGGGTTCAAAGGAGGCGCGAATACACCGATAAACTCATCTTT	CALGVQRRREYTDKLIF
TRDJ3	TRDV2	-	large	TGTGCCTGTGACACTCGATGGTTATTCTCCTGGGACACCCGACAGATGTTTTTC	CACDTRWLFSWDTRQMFF
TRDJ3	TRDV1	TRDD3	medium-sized	TGTGCTCTTGGGGAACTAGTATCCTCTGGGGGATACGGGGTCCACTCCTGGGACACCCGACAGATGTTTTTC	CALGELVSSGGYGVHSWDTRQMFF
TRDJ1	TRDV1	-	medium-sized	TGTGCTCTTGTATCCGCGACCCGAGGACTCCCCGACACCGATAAACTCATCTTT	CALVSATRGLPDTDKLIF
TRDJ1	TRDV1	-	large	TGTGCTCTTGGGGAACTAAGGCCGCCGACTTACACCGATAAACTCATCTTT	CALGELRPPTYTDKLIF